This TCR beta chain was recovered during a study of blood T cell repertoires in COVID-19. Study summary: From T cells, B-cell-depleted T cells, or PBMCs came the material, which was cDNA or gDNA.

Original processing methods: Reference gene primer amplification gave estimated nucleated cell counts. This table comes from immunoSEQ multiplex PCR, and its TCRdb copy is limited to in-frame clones, with some not included. Clonal size and the V and J genes are those of that table, whereas D and trimming came from the DNA. The sample lists some 51,000 clones, approximately 86% occurring once. J gave up 7 bases and V 5 bases, and 8 bases lay outside the gene matches. CDR1 is LNHDA, CDR2 SQIVND, per germline (reference sequence). This CDR3 region has 15 residues. This sequence joins TRBV19 and TRBJ1-4, with 9 bases lining up with TRBD1. Material for sequencing was peripheral blood. The receptor comes from a man in his sixties with acute or convalescent COVID-19. DNA for the CDR3: TGTGCCAGTAGTCTCTGGACAGGGGTATCTGAAAAACTGTTTTTT. This sequence encodes CASSLWTGVSEKLFF.